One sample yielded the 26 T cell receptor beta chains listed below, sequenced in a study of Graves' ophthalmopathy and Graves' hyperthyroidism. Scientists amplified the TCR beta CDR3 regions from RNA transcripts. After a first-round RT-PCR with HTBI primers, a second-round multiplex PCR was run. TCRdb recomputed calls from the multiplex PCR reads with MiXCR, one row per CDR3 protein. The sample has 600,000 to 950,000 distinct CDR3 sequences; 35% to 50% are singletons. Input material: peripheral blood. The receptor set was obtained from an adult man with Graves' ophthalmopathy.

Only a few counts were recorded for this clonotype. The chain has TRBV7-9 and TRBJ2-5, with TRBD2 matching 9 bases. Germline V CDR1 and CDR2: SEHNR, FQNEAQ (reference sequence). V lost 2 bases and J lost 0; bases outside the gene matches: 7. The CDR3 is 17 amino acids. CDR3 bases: TGTGCCAGCAGCTTATTGATCCTAGCGGGGTACCAAGAGACCCAGTACTTC. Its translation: CASSLLILAGYQETQYF. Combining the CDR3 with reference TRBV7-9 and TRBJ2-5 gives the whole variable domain DTGVSQNPRHKITKRGQNVTFRCDPISEHNRLYWYRQTLGQGPEFLTYFQNEAQLEKSRLLSDRFSAERPKGSFSTLEIQRTEQGDSAMYLCASSLLILAGYQETQYFGPGTRLLVL.

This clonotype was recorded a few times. DNA of the CDR3: TGTGCCAGCAGTGAGCCAGGGAAGTCCGGGGAGCTGTTTTTT. Protein sequence: CASSEPGKSGELFF. V usage is TRBV7-9 and J usage is TRBJ2-2; a weak D match, TRBD1 (5 bases). The CDR3 contains 14 residues. In germline, CDR1 is SEHNR, CDR2 FQNEAQ (reference sequence). V shed 6 bases and J shed 6 bases, with 14 bases lying between them.

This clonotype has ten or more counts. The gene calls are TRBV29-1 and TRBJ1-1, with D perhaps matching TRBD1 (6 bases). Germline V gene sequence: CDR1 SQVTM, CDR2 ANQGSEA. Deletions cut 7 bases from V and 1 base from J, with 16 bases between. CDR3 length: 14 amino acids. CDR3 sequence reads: CSGTNRATNTEAFF. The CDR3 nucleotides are TGCAGCGGTACCAACAGGGCTACGAACACTGAAGCTTTCTTT.

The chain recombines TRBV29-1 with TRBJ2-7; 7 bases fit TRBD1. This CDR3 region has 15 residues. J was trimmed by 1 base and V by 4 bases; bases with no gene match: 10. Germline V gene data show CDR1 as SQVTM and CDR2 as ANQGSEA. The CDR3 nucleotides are TGCAGCGTTGGGGTACCGAGGGGGCCGTCCTACGAGCAGTACTTC. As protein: CSVGVPRGPSYEQYF.

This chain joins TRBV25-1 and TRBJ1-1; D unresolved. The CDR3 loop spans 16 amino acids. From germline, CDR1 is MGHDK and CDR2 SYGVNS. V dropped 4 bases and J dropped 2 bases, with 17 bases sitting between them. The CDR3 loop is CASSASFQSLNTEAFF. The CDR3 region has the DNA TGTGCCAGCAGTGCTAGCTTCCAATCCCTTAACACTGAAGCTTTCTTT.

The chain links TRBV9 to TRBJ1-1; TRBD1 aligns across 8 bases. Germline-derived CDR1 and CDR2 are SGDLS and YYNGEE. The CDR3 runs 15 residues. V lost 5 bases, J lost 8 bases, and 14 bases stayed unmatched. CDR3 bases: TGTGCCAGCAGTTTGACAGGGGAAGTTACCCCCGAAGCTTTCTTT. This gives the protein CASSLTGEVTPEAFF.

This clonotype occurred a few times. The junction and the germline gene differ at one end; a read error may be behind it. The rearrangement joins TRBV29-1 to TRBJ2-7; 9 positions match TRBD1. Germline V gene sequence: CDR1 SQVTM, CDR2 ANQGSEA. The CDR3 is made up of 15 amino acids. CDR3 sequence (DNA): TGCAGCGTTGAAGCGCGGACAGGGGCCTCCTGCGAGCAGTACTTC. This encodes CSVEARTGASCEQYF.

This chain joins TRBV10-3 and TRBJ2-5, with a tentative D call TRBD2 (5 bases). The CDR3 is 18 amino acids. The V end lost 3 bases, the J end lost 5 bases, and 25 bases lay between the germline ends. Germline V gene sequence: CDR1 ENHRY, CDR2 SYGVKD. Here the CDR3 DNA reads TGTGCCATCAGTGACCCCGCGGACGGGAAAAACACCGGGGAGACCCAGTACTTC. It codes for CAISDPADGKNTGETQYF.

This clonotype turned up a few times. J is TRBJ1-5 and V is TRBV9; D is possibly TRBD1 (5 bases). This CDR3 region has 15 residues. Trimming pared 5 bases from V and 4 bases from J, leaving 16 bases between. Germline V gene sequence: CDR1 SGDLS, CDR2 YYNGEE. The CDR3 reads CASSFSGPGNQPQHF. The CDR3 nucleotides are TGTGCCAGCAGTTTTTCGGGACCGGGGAATCAGCCCCAGCATTTT.

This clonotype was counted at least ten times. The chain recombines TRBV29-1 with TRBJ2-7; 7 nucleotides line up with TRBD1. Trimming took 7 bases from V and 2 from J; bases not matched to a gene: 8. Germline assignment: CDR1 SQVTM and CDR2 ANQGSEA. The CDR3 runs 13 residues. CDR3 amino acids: CSARDRPPYEQYF. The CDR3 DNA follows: TGCAGCGCTCGGGACAGACCCCCCTACGAGCAGTACTTC.

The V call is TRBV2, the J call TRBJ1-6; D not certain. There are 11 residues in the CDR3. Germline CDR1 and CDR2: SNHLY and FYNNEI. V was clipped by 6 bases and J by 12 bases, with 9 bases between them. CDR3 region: CASSPEQPLHF. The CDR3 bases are TGTGCCAGCAGCCCGGAGCAACCCCTCCACTTT.

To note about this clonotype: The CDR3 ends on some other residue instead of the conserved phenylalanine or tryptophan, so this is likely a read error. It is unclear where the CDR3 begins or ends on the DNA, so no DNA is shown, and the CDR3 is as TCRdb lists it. The CDR3 is CASSLQTLTSGKV. The gene calls are TRBV7-3 and TRBJ1-4. The CDR3 totals 13 residues, both ends included. CDR1 and CDR2 from the germline V gene are SGHTA and FQGTGA.

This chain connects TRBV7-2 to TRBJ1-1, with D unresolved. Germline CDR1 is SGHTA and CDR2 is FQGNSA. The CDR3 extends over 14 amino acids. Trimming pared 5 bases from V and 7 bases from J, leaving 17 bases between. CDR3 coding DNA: TGTGCCAGCAGCGAAATGAGGGAGTATAGTGAAGCTTTCTTT. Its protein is CASSEMREYSEAFF.

The CDR3 region is CAIRADRAMAEAFF. DNA for the CDR3: TGTGCCATCAGGGCCGACAGGGCCATGGCTGAAGCTTTCTTT. The genes are TRBV10-3 and TRBJ1-1; TRBD1 aligns across 7 bases. Germline V gene sequence: CDR1 ENHRY, CDR2 SYGVKD. The CDR3 length is 14 residues. Germline trimming cut 6 bases from V and 6 bases from J; bases unmatched to any gene: 10.

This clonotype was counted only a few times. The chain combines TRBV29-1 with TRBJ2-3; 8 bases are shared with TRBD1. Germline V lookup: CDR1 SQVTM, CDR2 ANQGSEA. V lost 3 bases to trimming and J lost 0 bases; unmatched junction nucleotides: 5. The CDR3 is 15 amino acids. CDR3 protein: CSVDTTGVSTDTQYF. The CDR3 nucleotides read TGCAGCGTTGATACGACAGGGGTGAGCACAGATACGCAGTATTTT.

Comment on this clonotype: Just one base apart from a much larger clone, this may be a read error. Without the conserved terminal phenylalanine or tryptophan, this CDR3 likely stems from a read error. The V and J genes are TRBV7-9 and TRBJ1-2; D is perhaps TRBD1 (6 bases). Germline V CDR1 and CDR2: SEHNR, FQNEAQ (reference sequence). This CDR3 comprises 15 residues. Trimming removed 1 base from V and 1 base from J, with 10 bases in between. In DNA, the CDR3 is TGTGCCAGCAGCTTAGGAGAGGGGGATAACTATGGCTACACCCTC. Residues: CASSLGEGDNYGYTL.

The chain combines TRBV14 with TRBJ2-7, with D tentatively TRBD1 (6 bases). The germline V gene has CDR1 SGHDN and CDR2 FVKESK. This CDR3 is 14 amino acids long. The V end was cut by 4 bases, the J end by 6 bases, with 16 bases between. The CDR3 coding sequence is TGTGCCAGCAGCCTACAGGGCCCCCCGGGCGAGCAGTACTTC. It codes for CASSLQGPPGEQYF.

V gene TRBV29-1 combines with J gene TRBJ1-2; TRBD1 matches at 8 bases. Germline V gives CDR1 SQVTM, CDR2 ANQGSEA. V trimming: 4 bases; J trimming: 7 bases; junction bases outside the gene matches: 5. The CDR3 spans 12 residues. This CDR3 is CSVVEQGVGYTF. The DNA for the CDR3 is TGCAGCGTTGTAGAACAGGGGGTTGGCTACACCTTC. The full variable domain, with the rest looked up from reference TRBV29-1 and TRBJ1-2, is SAVISQKPSRDICQRGTSLTIQCQVDSQVTMMFWYRQQPGQSLTLIATANQGSEATYESGFVIDKFPISRPNLTFSTLTVSNMSPEDSSIYLCSVVEQGVGYTFGSGTRLTVV.

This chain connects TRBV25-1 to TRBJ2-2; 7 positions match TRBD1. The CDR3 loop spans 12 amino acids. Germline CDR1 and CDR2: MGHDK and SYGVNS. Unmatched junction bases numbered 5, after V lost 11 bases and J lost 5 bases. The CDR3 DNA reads TGTGCCTGGAGCAGGGGGACCGGGGAGCTGTTTTTT. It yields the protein CAWSRGTGELFF.

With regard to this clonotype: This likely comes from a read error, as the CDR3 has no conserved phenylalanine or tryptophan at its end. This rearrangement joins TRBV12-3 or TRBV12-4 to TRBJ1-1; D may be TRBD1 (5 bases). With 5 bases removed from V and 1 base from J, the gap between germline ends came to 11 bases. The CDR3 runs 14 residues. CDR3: CASSTDTANTEAFC. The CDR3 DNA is TGTGCCAGCAGTACGGACACTGCGAACACTGAAGCTTTCTGT.

The DNA for the CDR3 is TGTGCCAGCAGTGCGGCAGGGGGGATCTCTGGGGCCAACGTCCTGACTTTC. Translated: CASSAAGGISGANVLTF. This chain connects TRBV2 to TRBJ2-6, with D possibly being TRBD1 (7 bases). The germline V and J ends were trimmed by 4 bases and 0 bases, with 13 bases remaining between them. Germline V lookup: CDR1 SNHLY, CDR2 FYNNEI. This CDR3 is 17 amino acids long.

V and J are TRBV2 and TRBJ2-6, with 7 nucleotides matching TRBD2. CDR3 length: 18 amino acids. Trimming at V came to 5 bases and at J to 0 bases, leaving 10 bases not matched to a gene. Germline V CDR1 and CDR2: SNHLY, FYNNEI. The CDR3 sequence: CASSYLGGINSGANVLTF. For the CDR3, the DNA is TGTGCCAGCAGTTACTTGGGAGGGATAAACTCTGGGGCCAACGTCCTGACTTTC.

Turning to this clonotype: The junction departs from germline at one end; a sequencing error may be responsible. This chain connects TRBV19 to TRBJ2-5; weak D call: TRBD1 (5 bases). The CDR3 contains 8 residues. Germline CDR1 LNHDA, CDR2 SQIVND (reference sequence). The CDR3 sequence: CASRAPGF. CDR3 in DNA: TGTGCCAGTAGAGCCCCAGGGTTC.

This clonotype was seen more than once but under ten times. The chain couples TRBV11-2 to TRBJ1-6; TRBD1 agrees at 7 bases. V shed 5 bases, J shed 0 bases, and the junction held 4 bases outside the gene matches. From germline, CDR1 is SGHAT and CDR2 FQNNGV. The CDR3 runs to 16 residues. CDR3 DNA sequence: TGTGCCAGCAGCGGATGGGACAGCTCCTATAATTCACCCCTCCACTTT. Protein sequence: CASSGWDSSYNSPLHF.

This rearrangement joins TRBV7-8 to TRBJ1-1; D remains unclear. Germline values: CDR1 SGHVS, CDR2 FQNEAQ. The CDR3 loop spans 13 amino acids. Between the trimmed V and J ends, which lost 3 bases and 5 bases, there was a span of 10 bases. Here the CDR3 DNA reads TGTGCCAGCAGCTTTGAGTTCTTTACTGAAGCTTTCTTT. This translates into CASSFEFFTEAFF.

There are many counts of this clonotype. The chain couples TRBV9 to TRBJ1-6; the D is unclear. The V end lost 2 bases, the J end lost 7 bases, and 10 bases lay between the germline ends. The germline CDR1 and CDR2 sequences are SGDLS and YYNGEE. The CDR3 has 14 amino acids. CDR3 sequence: CASSVTEGNSPLHF. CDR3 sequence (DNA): TGTGCCAGCAGCGTGACCGAAGGGAATTCACCCCTCCACTTT.